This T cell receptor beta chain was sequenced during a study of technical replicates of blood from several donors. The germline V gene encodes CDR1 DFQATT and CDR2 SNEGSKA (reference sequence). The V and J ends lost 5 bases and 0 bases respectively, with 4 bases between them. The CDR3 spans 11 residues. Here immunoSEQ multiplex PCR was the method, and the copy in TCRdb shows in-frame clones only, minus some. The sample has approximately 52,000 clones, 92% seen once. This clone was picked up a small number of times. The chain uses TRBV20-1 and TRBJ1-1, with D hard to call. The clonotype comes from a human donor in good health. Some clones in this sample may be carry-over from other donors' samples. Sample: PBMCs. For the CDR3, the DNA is TGCAGTGCTGAGATGAACACTGAAGCTTTCTTT. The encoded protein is CSAEMNTEAFF.